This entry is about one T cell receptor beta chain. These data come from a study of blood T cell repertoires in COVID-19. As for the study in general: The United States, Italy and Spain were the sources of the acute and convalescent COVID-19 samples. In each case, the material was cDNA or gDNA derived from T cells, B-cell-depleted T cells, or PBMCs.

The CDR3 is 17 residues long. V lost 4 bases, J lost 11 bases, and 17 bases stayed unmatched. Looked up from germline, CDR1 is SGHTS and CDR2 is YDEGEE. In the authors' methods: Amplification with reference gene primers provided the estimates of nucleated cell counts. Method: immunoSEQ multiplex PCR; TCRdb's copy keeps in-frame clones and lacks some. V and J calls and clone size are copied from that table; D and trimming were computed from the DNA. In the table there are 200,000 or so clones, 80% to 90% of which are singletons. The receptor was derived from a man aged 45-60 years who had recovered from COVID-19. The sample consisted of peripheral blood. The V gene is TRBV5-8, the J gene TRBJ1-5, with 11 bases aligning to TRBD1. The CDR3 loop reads CASSPGQGANMGRAQHF. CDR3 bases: TGTGCCAGCAGCCCTGGACAGGGGGCTAATATGGGTCGGGCCCAGCATTTT.